This T cell receptor (beta chain) was profiled in a study of T cell changes during pregnancy in multiple sclerosis. Some clones are missing from TCRdb's copy, which holds only in-frame ones; the method was immunoSEQ multiplex PCR. The data contain about 75,000 clones, approximately 90% of them singletons. This CDR3 is 16 amino acids long. The V end lost 1 base, the J end lost 0 bases, and 9 bases lay between the germline ends. Germline CDR1 MGHRA, CDR2 YSYEKL. The chain has TRBV4-1 and TRBJ2-2, with D perhaps matching TRBD2 (6 bases). The receptor was isolated from a female donor with multiple sclerosis, enrolled in a pregnancy study. The sample was CD4+ T cells from peripheral blood mononuclear cells, taken before pregnancy. The CDR3 nucleotides are TGCGCCAGCAGCCAAGCATGGGGGGCGAACACCGGGGAGCTGTTTTTT. It is translated as CASSQAWGANTGELFF.